Listed here are 13 T cell receptor beta chains from one sample, sequenced in a study of T cells in localized non-small cell lung cancer. TCRdb's copy holds only in-frame clones and misses some; the assay was immunoSEQ multiplex PCR. Counted here are 45,000 to 65,000 clones, 80% occurring once; the ten biggest clones make up approximately 4%. Source: PBMCs, taken before any cancer treatment. The source is a woman aged 35-70 years with stage II lung adenocarcinoma.

The chain couples TRBV6-6 to TRBJ2-1, with TRBD1 identical over 7 bases. The CDR3 has 14 amino acids. V was clipped by 3 bases and J by 4 bases; unmatched bases: 3. The germline CDR1 and CDR2 sequences are MNHNY and SVGAGI (reference sequence). For the CDR3, the DNA is TGTGCCAGCAGTTATCAGGGGGATTACAATGAGCAGTTCTTC. Protein product: CASSYQGDYNEQFF.

This clone was observed a few times. The V call is TRBV11-2, the J call TRBJ2-7, with D perhaps TRBD1 or TRBD2 (5 bases each). The CDR3 loop spans 16 amino acids. CDR1 and CDR2 from the germline V gene are SGHAT and FQNNGV. V was clipped by 3 bases and J by 4 bases, with 19 bases between them. The CDR3 DNA sequence: TGTGCCAGCAGCTTCGGCTGGGGGATACCTAGATACGAGCAGTACTTC. Amino acid sequence: CASSFGWGIPRYEQYF.

This sequence joins TRBV6-6 and TRBJ1-2; D uncertain. The CDR3 covers 14 residues. Germline V gene sequence: CDR1 MNHNY, CDR2 SVGAGI (reference sequence). V gave up 0 bases and J gave up 8 bases, with 13 bases separating them. The CDR3 sequence: CASSYSKGLGGYTF. The CDR3 coding sequence is TGTGCCAGCAGTTACTCGAAGGGTCTCGGCGGCTACACCTTC.

The CDR3 is CAISGYADRGVGTEAFF. CDR3 in DNA: TGTGCCATCAGTGGGTATGCGGACAGGGGAGTTGGGACTGAAGCTTTCTTT. The chain has TRBV10-3 and TRBJ1-1; TRBD1 agrees at 9 bases. Germline V gene lookup returns CDR1 ENHRY and CDR2 SYGVKD. After removal of 4 bases from V and 5 bases from J, the junction contained 14 bases not matched to a gene. The CDR3 has 17 amino acids.

J is TRBJ1-1 and V is TRBV4-3, with unresolved D. There are 14 residues in the CDR3. V lost 5 bases, J lost 5 bases, and 15 bases lay in between. Per germline, CDR1 LGHNA and CDR2 YSLEER. The CDR3 reads CASSVGPAMTEAFF. The CDR3 DNA follows: TGCGCCAGCAGCGTAGGACCAGCGATGACTGAAGCTTTCTTT.

The chain combines TRBV19 with TRBJ2-3; D possibly matches TRBD1 or TRBD2 (5 bases each). CDR1 and CDR2 from the germline V gene are LNHDA and SQIVND (reference sequence). The CDR3 runs to 12 residues. V was shortened by 8 bases and J by 2 bases, with 8 bases between the two germline ends. The CDR3 protein is CASGGNTDTQYF. The CDR3 DNA sequence: TGTGCCAGTGGGGGAAACACAGATACGCAGTATTTT.

The chain couples TRBV2 to TRBJ2-3; 11 positions agree with TRBD2. Germline CDR1 SNHLY, CDR2 FYNNEI. This CDR3 spans 16 amino acids. V lost 1 base and J lost 6; bases outside the gene matches: 6. The CDR3 DNA reads TGTGCCAGCAGTGAAGTAGCGGGGGGGCCCTTGGATACGCAGTATTTT. Residues: CASSEVAGGPLDTQYF.

This clone has a handful of counts. In DNA, the CDR3 is TGTGCCAGCAACCGCCCGGACAGGGCTAATGAAAAACTGTTTTTT. It yields the protein CASNRPDRANEKLFF. The rearrangement links TRBV28 to TRBJ1-4, with 8 bases that match TRBD1. V lost 7 bases to trimming and J lost 3 bases; unmatched junction nucleotides: 7. Germline lookup yields CDR1 MDHEN and CDR2 SYDVKM. This CDR3 comprises 15 residues.

The rearrangement uses TRBV6-6 and TRBJ1-1; D uncertain. V lost 2 bases and J 3 bases, leaving 1 base between the germline ends. From germline, CDR1 is MNHNY and CDR2 SVGAGI (reference sequence). The CDR3 consists of 11 residues. CDR3 bases: TGTGCCAGCAGTTACCACACTGAAGCTTTCTTT. Encoded protein: CASSYHTEAFF.

J is TRBJ2-3 and V is TRBV5-1; no clear D gene. Germline loops: CDR1 SGHRS, CDR2 YFSETQ. Trimming left V 2 bases short and J 0 bases short, with 7 bases between. The CDR3 runs 14 residues. The CDR3 nucleotides read TGCGCCAGCAGCTTCCTTACCAGCACAGATACGCAGTATTTT. Its translation is CASSFLTSTDTQYF.

The rearrangement uses TRBV7-3 and TRBJ2-7, with 9 bases fitting TRBD1. J was trimmed by 0 bases and V by 5 bases; bases with no gene match: 8. This CDR3 spans 16 amino acids. Germline V gene data show CDR1 as SGHTA and CDR2 as FQGTGA. The CDR3 DNA sequence: TGTGCCAGCAGCCTTACAGGGGGCGGATCCTCCTACGAGCAGTACTTC. Its translation is CASSLTGGGSSYEQYF.

On this clone: In the same sample, other DNA sequences code for this CDR3. CDR3 amino acids: CASGIQGADNSPLHF. The CDR3, as DNA: TGCGCCAGCGGGATTCAGGGTGCAGATAATTCACCCCTCCACTTT. The rearrangement links TRBV5-1 to TRBJ1-6, with a weak D call TRBD1 (5 bases). Deletions cut 7 bases from V and 5 bases from J, with 16 bases between. The CDR3 sequence is 15 residues long. The V gene's germline CDR1 is SGHRS and CDR2 YFSETQ.

CDR3 nucleotides: TGCGCCAGCAGCCAGCCACAGGAGACATATGGCTACACCTTC. Encoded protein: CASSQPQETYGYTF. The rearrangement joins TRBV4-1 to TRBJ1-2, with a possible D match to TRBD1 (5 bases). CDR3 length: 14 amino acids. Trimming removed 3 bases from V and 5 bases from J, with 13 bases in between. Germline V gives CDR1 MGHRA, CDR2 YSYEKL.